This TCR beta chain was identified during a study of type 1 regulatory T cells. In TCRdb, the reads were re-called with MiXCR into one record per CDR3 protein. The sample holds approximately 72,000 distinct CDR3 sequences; nearly 65% are singletons and the top ten take less than 8.5%. This clonotype was observed a handful of times. Its specificity is unknown. Per the germline V gene, CDR1 is SGHNT and CDR2 is YYREEE (reference sequence). With 0 bases removed from V and 0 bases from J, the gap between germline ends came to 12 bases. CDR3 length: 16 amino acids. The sequence was collected from a human donor in good health. Sequenced material: cultured T cells, either the whole culture or a sorted T cell fraction (not recorded which). Subset noted: Tr1-enriched cell product generated in vitro against host alloantigens. V gene TRBV5-4 combines with J gene TRBJ2-5; no clear D gene. This CDR3 reads CASSLVPVSYQETQYF. CDR3 sequence (DNA): TGTGCCAGCAGCTTGGTTCCAGTTTCGTACCAAGAGACCCAGTACTTC.